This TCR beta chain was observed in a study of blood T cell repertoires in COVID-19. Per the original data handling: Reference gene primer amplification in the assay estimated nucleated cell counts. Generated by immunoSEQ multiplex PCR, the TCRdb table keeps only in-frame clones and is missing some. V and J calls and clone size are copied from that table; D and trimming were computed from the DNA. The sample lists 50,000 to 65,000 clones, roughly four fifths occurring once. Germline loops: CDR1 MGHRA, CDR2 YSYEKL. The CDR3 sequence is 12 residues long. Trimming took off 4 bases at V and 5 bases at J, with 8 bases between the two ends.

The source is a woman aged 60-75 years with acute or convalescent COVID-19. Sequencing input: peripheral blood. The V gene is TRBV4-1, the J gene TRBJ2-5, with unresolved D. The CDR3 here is CASSLPRETQYF. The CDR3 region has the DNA TGCGCCAGCAGCCTTCCGAGGGAGACCCAGTACTTC.